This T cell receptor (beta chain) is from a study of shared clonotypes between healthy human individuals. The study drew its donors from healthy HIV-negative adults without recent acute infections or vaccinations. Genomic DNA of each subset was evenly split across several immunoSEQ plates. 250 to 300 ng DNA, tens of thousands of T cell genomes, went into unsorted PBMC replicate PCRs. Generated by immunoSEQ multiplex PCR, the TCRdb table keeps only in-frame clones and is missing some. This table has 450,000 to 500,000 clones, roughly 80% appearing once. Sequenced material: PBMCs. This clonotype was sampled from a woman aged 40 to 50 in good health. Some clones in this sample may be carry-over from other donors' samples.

The CDR3, as DNA: TGTGCCAGCAGCTTCACCGGGACAGGGGGCCCCAATGAGCAGTTCTTC. It specifies CASSFTGTGGPNEQFF. The chain combines TRBV9 with TRBJ2-1; 12 bases are a match to TRBD1. After removal of 4 bases from V and 6 bases from J, the junction contained 8 bases not matched to a gene. CDR1 is SGDLS and CDR2 is YYNGEE in the germline V gene. CDR3 length: 16 amino acids. The entire variable domain, with the rest obtained from reference TRBV9 and TRBJ2-1, is as follows: DSGVTQTPKHLITATGQRVTLRCSPRSGDLSVYWYQQSLDQGLQFLIQYYNGEERAKGNILERFSAQQFPDLHSELNLSSLELGDSALYFCASSFTGTGGPNEQFFGPGTRLTVL.